One sample yielded the 2 T cell receptor beta chains listed below, sequenced in a study of cytomegalovirus exposure and HLA in healthy donors. 13 Jbeta primers and 60 Vbeta primers were used for the PCR. The table came from immunoSEQ multiplex PCR; TCRdb's copy has only in-frame clones and leaves some out. This table has roughly 150,000 clones, about 74% appearing once. The sample consisted of PBMCs. The source of these receptors is a male donor in good health and CMV-seronegative.

In this sample, this clone turned up once. The chain employs TRBV5-1 and TRBJ2-2; D call uncertain. The V end was cut by 6 bases, the J end by 0 bases, with 12 bases between. The CDR3 totals 15 residues. CDR1 and CDR2 (germline): SGHRS, YFSETQ. The CDR3 reads CASNLRAANTGELFF. The CDR3 coding sequence is TGCGCCAGCAACCTGAGAGCCGCGAACACCGGGGAGCTGTTTTTT.

The V and J genes are TRBV4-1 and TRBJ1-6; 10 nucleotides match TRBD1. The junction had 8 bases not matched to a gene; V was cut back by 3 bases and J by 9 bases. There are 16 residues in the CDR3. Germline V gene sequence: CDR1 MGHRA, CDR2 YSYEKL. CDR3 DNA sequence: TGCGCCAGCAGCCAGGGGCGGACAGGGGGGGGTTCACCCCTCCACTTT. Protein sequence: CASSQGRTGGGSPLHF.